This T cell receptor (beta chain) was profiled in a study of CD8 T cells in Susac syndrome. In the study overall: Blood was drawn from patients with Susac syndrome. At that point, they were therapy-naive, on corticosteroids, or on intravenous immunoglobulin alone.

Roughly 0.45 to 1 ug RNA was reverse transcribed with random hexamers. TCRdb reprocessed the immunoSEQ multiplex PCR reads via MiXCR and lists one record per CDR3 protein. The sample holds around 170,000 distinct CDR3 sequences; more than 90% are singletons and the top ten take 0.075% to 0.1%. CD8+ and CD4+ T cells were negatively isolated; TEMRA cells were FACS-enriched. The source material was CD4+ T cells from PBMCs. The source of this sequence is a human donor with Susac syndrome.

This CDR3 reads CASSQGGYTSQHF. The CDR3 nucleotides are TGTGCCAGCAGCCAAGGGGGTTACACATCCCAGCATTTT. This chain uses TRBV7-8 with TRBJ1-5; D may be TRBD1 (6 bases). Germline loops: CDR1 SGHVS, CDR2 FQNEAQ. The CDR3 totals 13 residues. V was clipped by 5 bases and J by 11 bases, with 16 bases between them.